This T cell receptor (beta chain) was sequenced for a study of T-cell memory formation after mild COVID-19. TCRdb re-derived calls from the 5' RACE reads in MiXCR, one entry per CDR3 protein. This table holds 90,000 to 120,000 distinct CDR3 sequences, 13% to 15% found once. Germline V gene sequence: CDR1 SNHLY, CDR2 FYNNEI. Trimming cost V 8 bases and J 3 bases, with 17 bases left between them. CDR3 length equals 15 residues. Material for sequencing was PBMCs or a T cell subset sorted from them (not recorded which). The V gene is TRBV2, the J gene TRBJ1-5, with TRBD1 as a possible D gene (5 bases). This TCR was recovered from a man aged 18 to 30 who had mild COVID-19 (a few samples of this study predate the infection). Cell type and time point are not known. The CDR3 coding sequence is TGTGCCAGCGGGGAGACTACAGGACTCAATCAGCCCCAGCATTTT. It translates to CASGETTGLNQPQHF.